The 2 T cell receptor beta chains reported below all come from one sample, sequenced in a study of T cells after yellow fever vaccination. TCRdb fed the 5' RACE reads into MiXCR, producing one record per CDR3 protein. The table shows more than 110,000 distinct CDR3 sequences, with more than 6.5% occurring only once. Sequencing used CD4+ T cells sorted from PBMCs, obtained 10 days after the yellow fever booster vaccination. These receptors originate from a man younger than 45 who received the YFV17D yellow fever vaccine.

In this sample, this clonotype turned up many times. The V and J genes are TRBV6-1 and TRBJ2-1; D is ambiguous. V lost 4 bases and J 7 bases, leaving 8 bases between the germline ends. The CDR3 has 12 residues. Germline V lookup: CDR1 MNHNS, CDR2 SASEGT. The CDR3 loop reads CASSVTTNEQFF. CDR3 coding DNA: TGTGCCAGCAGTGTAACGACAAATGAGCAGTTCTTC.

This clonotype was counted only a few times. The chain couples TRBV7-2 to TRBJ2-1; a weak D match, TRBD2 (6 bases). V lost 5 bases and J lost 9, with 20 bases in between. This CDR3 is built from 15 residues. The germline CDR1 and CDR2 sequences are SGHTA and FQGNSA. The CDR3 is CASSPRPSSAGEQFF. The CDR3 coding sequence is TGTGCCAGCAGCCCACGTCCGTCTAGCGCGGGTGAGCAGTTCTTC.